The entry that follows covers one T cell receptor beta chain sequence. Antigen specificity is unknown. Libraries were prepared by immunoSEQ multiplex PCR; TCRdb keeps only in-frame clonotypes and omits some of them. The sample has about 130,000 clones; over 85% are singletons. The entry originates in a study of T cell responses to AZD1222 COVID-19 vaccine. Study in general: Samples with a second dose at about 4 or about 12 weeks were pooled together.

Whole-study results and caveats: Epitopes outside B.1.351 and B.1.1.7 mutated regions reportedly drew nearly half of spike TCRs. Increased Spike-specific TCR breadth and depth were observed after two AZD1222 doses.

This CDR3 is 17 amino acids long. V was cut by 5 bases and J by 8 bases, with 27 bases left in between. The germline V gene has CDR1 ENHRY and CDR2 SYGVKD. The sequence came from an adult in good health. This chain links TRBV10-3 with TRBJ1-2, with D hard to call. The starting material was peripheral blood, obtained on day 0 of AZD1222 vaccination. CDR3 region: CAISQDLSSLGSSGYTF. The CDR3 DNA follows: TGTGCCATCAGTCAGGATTTATCGAGCCTTGGATCCTCGGGCTACACCTTC.